This TCR beta chain was sequenced for a study of Ad26.COV2.S vaccination and SARS-CoV-2 variants (dated by TCRdb to the early 2020s). A note on the overall study: Donors in the vaccine arm were drawn from COV1001, a multicentre, randomized, double-blind, placebo-controlled phase I-IIa trial testing Ad26.COV2.S in healthy adults. Ad26.COV2.S was administered intramuscularly at a dose of 5x10^10 or 1x10^11 viral particles, either as one shot or as two shots given 56 days apart. TCRbeta repertoire sequencing was used to assess the specificity and breadth of SARS-CoV-2-reactive T cell receptors after Ad26.COV2.S vaccination. The TCR-sequenced set comprised around 32 samples: some 20 Ad26.COV2.S vaccine recipients, 5 placebo recipients and 8 SARS-CoV-2 convalescent individuals. Trial participants were randomized into five groups of five, in which low-dose or high-dose Ad26.COV2.S was given once or twice, or placebo was given on both occasions. Throughout the experiments and outcome assessment, investigators stayed blinded to trial group allocation. Study-wide conclusions, independent of this receptor: Substantial breadth of spike-specific CD8+ and CD4+ T cell responses was reported after vaccination. Comparing responses between vaccine doses or regimens was not something the study was powered to do. Vaccine and placebo recipients had comparable non-spike TCR breadth, which fits with the vaccine containing only spike. Spike-specific TCR breadth was higher in Ad26.COV2.S recipients than in placebo recipients (P = 0.0014). It was noted by the authors that total T cell responses may have been underestimated by the TCR breadth and depth analyses.

Worth noting for this clone: Its antigen is not yet known. No quality values exist for individual bases; no much larger clone is one base distant.

TCRbeta CDR3 regions were sequenced with the immunoSEQ Assay. After extraction, genomic DNA underwent amplification by bias-controlled multiplex PCR, followed by high-throughput sequencing. The paper's processing steps were these. To quantify the absolute abundance of every unique TCRbeta CDR3 region, sequences were collapsed and filtered. T cell fraction was estimated by normalizing TCRbeta template counts to usable DNA, which was measured by amplifying reference genes present in all nucleated cells. Repertoire TCRs were annotated as SARS-CoV-2-specific when V gene, CDR3 amino acid sequence and J gene were exactly matched to a known reactive TCR set. MIRA supplied the reference SARS-CoV-2 TCR set, which was filtered for enrichment in COVID-19-positive ImmuneCODE repertoires so that public or cross-reactive TCRs were removed. Based on the MIRA antigens, annotated TCRs were further analysed at the level of specific ORF or position within ORF. Breadth was defined as the number of annotated unique rearrangements divided by the total number of unique productive rearrangements, and depth was defined as the summed frequency of the annotated unique rearrangements. TCR breadth was compared between groups using two-sided Wilcoxon rank-sum tests. TCRdb's version of the immuneACCESS table is confined to in-frame rearrangements and falls short of the full clone set. An unresolved V gene accounts for under half of the shortfall where checked; the remainder is of unknown origin. That table furnishes V, J and clone size, whereas the DNA furnished D and trimming. Across this sample there are a few hundred thousand clones, with about 92% seen only once. Together, the top ten hold around 1.7% of the sample.

The treatment or condition label for this specimen denotes: roughly 18 received Ad26.COV2.S at low or high dose, single or two shots; about 5 received placebo; per-sample allocation not given. For vaccine and placebo recipients, the sequenced repertoires came from samples collected on day 63 after the first injection. Between 29 July and 7 August 2020, Cohort 1b enrolled fewer than 30 adults aged 18-55 years at one site in Boston, USA. As a vaccine, Ad26.COV2.S was a replication-incompetent adenovirus type 26 vector that expressed a prefusion-stabilized SARS-CoV-2 spike protein derived from the original Wuhan strain. Counted from cysteine to phenylalanine, this CDR3 has 16 amino acids. Kept here is only the CDR3 DNA, which spans 48 bases and is read in frame from base 1. Between the V and J ends, shortened by 8 bases and 4 bases respectively, the junction contains 23 bases. CDR1 is given as MNHEY and CDR2 as SVGEGT, both from the germline V gene.

The material sequenced was peripheral blood, taken in a trial of Ad26.COV2.S vaccine versus placebo. This chain joins TRBV6-2 or TRBV6-3 to TRBJ1-1; a tentative D match to TRBD1 spans 5 bases. The TCR comes from a person aged 18-60 years who received the Ad26.COV2.S COVID-19 vaccine or a placebo. CDR3 reads: CASGLYTGRGGTEAFF. The DNA is TGTGCCAGCGGCCTATATACAGGTCGTGGGGGCACTGAAGCTTTCTTT.